This TCR beta chain derives from a study of vaccination and CD4 T cells after COVID-19. Findings of the study overall: When vaccine-specific clones from convalescent patients were examined, 304 of 307 were spike mono-reactive.

Trimming shortened V by 5 bases and J by 1 base, and 15 bases separated the two germline ends. The CDR3 extends over 16 amino acids. Germline CDR1 reads MNHEY; CDR2 reads SMNVEV (reference sequence). Treatment given: approximately 9-day PBMC culture with coronavirus spike peptide pools or control peptides (ViraFEST assay). The PCR-positive dates, March through December 2020, came before the US Alpha, Beta and Delta variants. Notes on this clonotype: Its antigen is undetermined.

Oncomine TCR Beta short-read sequencing was applied to DNA from cultured CD4+ T cells. TCRdb passed the PCR reads through MiXCR, listing each CDR3 protein once. The sample lists under 7,500 distinct CDR3 sequences; around 63% were seen once. The chain has TRBV27 and TRBJ1-3; perhaps TRBD1 as D (5 bases). This TCR was recovered from a human donor who had recovered from COVID-19. Sequenced input: CD4+ T cells from blood, cultured in vitro. The CDR3 reads CASSPAGHTSGNTIYF. CDR3 nucleotide sequence: TGTGCCAGCAGTCCAGCGGGGCATACTTCTGGAAACACCATATATTTT.